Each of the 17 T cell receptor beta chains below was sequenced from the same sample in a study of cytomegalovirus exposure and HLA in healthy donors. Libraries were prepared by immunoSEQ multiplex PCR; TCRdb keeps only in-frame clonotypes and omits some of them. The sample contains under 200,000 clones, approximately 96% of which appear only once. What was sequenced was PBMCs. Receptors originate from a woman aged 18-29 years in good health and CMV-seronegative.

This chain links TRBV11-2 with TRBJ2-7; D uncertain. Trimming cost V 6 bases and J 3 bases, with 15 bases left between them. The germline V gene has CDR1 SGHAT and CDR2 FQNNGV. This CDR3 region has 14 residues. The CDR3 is CASSPSPSYYEQYF. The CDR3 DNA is TGTGCCAGCAGTCCGAGCCCATCCTACTACGAGCAGTACTTC.

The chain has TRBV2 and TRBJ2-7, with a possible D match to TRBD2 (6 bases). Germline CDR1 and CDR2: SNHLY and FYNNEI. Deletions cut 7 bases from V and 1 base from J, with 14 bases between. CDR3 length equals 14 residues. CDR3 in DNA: TGTGCCAGCACCTATCCGGGGGTTTCCTACGAGCAGTACTTC. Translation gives CASTYPGVSYEQYF.

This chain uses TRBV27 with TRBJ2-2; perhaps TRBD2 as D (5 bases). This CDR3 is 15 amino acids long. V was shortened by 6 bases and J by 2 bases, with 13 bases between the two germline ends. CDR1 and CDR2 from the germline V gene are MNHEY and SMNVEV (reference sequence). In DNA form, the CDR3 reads TGTGCCAGCAGCTCATCCGGGATCAACACCGGGGAGCTGTTTTTT. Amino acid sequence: CASSSSGINTGELFF.

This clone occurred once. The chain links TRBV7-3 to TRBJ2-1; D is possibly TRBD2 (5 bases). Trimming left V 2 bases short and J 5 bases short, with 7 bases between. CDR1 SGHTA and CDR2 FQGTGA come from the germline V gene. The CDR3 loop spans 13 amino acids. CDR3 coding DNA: TGTGCCAGCAGCTTAGGGGAGCACAATGAGCAGTTCTTC. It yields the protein CASSLGEHNEQFF. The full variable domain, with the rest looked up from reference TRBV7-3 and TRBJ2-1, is GAGVSQTPSNKVTEKGKYVELRCDPISGHTALYWYRQSLGQGPEFLIYFQGTGAADDSGLPNDRFFAVRPEGSVSTLKIQRTERGDSAVYLCASSLGEHNEQFFGPGTRLTVL.

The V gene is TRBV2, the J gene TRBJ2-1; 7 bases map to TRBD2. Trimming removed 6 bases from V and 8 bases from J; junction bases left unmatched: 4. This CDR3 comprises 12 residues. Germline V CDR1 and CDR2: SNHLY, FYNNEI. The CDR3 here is CASRWGGDEQFF. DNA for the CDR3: TGTGCCAGCAGGTGGGGGGGGGATGAGCAGTTCTTC.

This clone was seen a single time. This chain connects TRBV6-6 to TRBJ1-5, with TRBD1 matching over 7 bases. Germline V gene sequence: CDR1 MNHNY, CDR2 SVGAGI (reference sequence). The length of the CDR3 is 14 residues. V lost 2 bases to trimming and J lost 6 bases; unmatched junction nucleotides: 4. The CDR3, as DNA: TGTGCCAGCAGTTACCTCCAGGGGGGTCAGCCCCAGCATTTT. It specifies CASSYLQGGQPQHF.

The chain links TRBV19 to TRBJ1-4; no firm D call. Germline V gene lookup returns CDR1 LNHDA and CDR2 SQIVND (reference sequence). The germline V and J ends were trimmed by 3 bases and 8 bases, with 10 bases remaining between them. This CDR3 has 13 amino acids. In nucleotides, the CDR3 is TGTGCCAGTAGTATTGACGTGGGCGAAAAACTGTTTTTT. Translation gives CASSIDVGEKLFF.

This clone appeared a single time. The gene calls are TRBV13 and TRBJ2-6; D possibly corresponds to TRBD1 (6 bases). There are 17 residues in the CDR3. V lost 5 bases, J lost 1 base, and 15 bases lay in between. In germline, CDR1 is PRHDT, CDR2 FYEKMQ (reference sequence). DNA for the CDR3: TGTGCCAGCAGCCCCCAACAGGGATCTTCTGGGGCCAACGTCCTGACTTTC. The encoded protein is CASSPQQGSSGANVLTF.

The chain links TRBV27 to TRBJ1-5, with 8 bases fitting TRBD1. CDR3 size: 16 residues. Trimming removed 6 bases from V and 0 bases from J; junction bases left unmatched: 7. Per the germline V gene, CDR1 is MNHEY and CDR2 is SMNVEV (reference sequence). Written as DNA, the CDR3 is TGTGCCAGCAGAACCGGGACAGGCTATAGCAATCAGCCCCAGCATTTT. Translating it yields CASRTGTGYSNQPQHF.

The CDR3, as DNA: TGTGCCAGCAGCTTAGGGACAGGTACCTCCTACGAGCAGTACTTC. Translating it yields CASSLGTGTSYEQYF. The chain couples TRBV11-2 to TRBJ2-7; 7 positions agree with TRBD1. V lost 1 base to trimming and J lost 0 bases; unmatched junction nucleotides: 3. Germline CDR1 and CDR2: SGHAT and FQNNGV. This CDR3 contains 15 residues.

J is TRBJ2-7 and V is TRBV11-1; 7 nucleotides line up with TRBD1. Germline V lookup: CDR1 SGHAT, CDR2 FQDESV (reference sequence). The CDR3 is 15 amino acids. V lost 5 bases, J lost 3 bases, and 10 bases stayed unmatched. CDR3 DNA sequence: TGTGCCAGCAGCCGCGACAGGGAGAGGAGCTACGAGCAGTACTTC. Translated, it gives CASSRDRERSYEQYF.

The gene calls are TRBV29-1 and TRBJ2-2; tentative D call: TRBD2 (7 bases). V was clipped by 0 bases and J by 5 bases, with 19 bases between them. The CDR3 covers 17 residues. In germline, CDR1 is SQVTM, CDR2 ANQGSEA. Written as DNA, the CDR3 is TGCAGCGTTGAAGATTGGGGGGGCCAAGGGAGTACCGGGGAGCTGTTTTTT. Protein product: CSVEDWGGQGSTGELFF.

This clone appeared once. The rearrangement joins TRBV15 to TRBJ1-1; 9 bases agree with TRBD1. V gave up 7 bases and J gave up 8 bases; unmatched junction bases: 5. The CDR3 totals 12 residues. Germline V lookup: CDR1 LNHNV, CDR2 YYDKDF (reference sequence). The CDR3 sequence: CATKGGTGEAFF. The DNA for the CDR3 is TGTGCCACCAAGGGGGGGACAGGGGAAGCTTTCTTT.

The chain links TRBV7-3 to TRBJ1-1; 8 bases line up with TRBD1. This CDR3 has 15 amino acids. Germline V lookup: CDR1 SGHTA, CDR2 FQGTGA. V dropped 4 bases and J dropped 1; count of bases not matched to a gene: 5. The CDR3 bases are TGTGCCAGCAGCTCCTCCGGGACAGGGAACACTGAAGCTTTCTTT. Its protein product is CASSSSGTGNTEAFF.

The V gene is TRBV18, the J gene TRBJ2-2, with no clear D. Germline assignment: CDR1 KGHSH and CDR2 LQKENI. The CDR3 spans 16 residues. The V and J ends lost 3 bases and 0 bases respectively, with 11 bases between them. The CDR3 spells CASSPLAAANTGELFF. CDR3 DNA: TGTGCCAGCTCACCCCTGGCGGCAGCGAACACCGGGGAGCTGTTTTTT.

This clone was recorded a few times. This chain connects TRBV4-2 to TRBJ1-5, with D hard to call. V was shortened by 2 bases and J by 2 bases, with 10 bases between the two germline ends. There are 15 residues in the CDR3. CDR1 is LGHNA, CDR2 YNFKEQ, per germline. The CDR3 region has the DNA TGTGCCAGCAGCCAATCAGGTTGGGGCAATCAGCCCCAGCATTTT. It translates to CASSQSGWGNQPQHF.

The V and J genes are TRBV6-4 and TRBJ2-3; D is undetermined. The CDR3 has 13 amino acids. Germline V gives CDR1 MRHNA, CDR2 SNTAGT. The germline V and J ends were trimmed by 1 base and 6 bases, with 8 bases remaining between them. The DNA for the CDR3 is TGTGCCAGCAGTGACTGGCAATCGGATACGCAGTATTTT. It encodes CASSDWQSDTQYF.